The 18 T cell receptor beta chains below were found in one sample sequenced in a study of CD4+ T cells in melanoma. Using immunoSEQ multiplex PCR, the repertoire was profiled, and TCRdb retains in-frame clones only, with some absent. The table has approximately 14,000 clones, about 70% seen once; the top ten hold approximately 10%. Sequencing input: cells from a culture (not recorded whether cultured in vitro). The origin of the receptors is a human donor with melanoma.

The chain employs TRBV9 and TRBJ2-7, with a tentative D call TRBD1 (6 bases). Germline V CDR1 and CDR2: SGDLS, YYNGEE. Trimming left V 3 bases short and J 4 bases short, with 17 bases between. This CDR3 spans 15 amino acids. CDR3 loop: CASSGTAKAFYEQYF. The CDR3 coding sequence is TGTGCCAGCAGCGGGACAGCTAAGGCCTTTTACGAGCAGTACTTC.

In this sample, this clone turned up a few times. The chain combines TRBV10-1 with TRBJ2-7; weak D call: TRBD1 (5 bases). Trimming stripped 5 bases from V and 2 bases from J, with 13 bases between. The V gene's germline CDR1 is WNHNN and CDR2 SYGVQD (reference sequence). The CDR3 length is 14 residues. CDR3 nucleotides: TGCGCCAGCAGTCCTGACAGAAGACCCTACGAGCAGTACTTC. Its translation is CASSPDRRPYEQYF.

CDR3 in DNA: TGTGCCTGGAGTGGGGCCAGGGGCGCAGTCGGCTACACCTTC. It is translated as CAWSGARGAVGYTF. The V call is TRBV30, the J call TRBJ1-2, with a possible D match to TRBD1 (6 bases). Germline V gene data show CDR1 as GTSNPN and CDR2 as SVGIG (reference sequence). V was trimmed by 1 base and J by 8 bases, leaving 17 bases between them. The CDR3 extends over 14 amino acids.

The chain recombines TRBV2 with TRBJ1-2, with a tentative D call TRBD1 (5 bases). V was clipped by 0 bases and J by 6 bases, with 11 bases between them. CDR3 length equals 14 residues. The germline gives CDR1 SNHLY, CDR2 FYNNEI. The CDR3, as DNA: TGTGCCAGCAGTGAAGCGCCCAGGGAGCATGGCTACACCTTC. Protein sequence: CASSEAPREHGYTF.

V gene TRBV5-1 combines with J gene TRBJ2-3, with 12 bases lining up with TRBD2. V gave up 1 base and J gave up 4 bases; unmatched junction bases: 7. Looked up from germline, CDR1 is SGHRS and CDR2 is YFSETQ. CDR3 length: 17 residues. The CDR3 sequence is CASSLWGASGGADTQYF. For the CDR3, the DNA is TGCGCCAGCAGCTTGTGGGGAGCTAGCGGGGGGGCAGATACGCAGTATTTT.

The V and J genes are TRBV6-1 and TRBJ2-3, with 7 positions matching TRBD2. The CDR3 covers 13 residues. Germline values: CDR1 MNHNS, CDR2 SASEGT. V gave up 7 bases and J gave up 2 bases; unmatched junction bases: 3. CDR3 protein: CASTGRVTDTQYF. The CDR3 nucleotides read TGTGCCAGCACAGGGAGGGTCACAGATACGCAGTATTTT.

This chain joins TRBV29-1 and TRBJ2-3, with D possibly being TRBD2 (6 bases). V was cut by 7 bases and J by 3 bases, with 14 bases left in between. CDR3 length: 13 residues. Germline V gene sequence: CDR1 SQVTM, CDR2 ANQGSEA. The CDR3 protein is CSADRGMTDTQYF. As DNA, the CDR3 is TGCAGCGCCGACCGGGGGATGACAGATACGCAGTATTTT.

The V call is TRBV4-1, the J call TRBJ2-5; TRBD2 aligns across 16 bases. Germline loops: CDR1 MGHRA, CDR2 YSYEKL. Trimming cost V 3 bases and J 5 bases; bases outside gene matches: 3. CDR3 length equals 16 residues. The CDR3 DNA sequence: TGCGCCAGCAGCCAGGGACTAGCGGGGGGGCGCGAGACCCAGTACTTC. Its translation: CASSQGLAGGRETQYF.

This clone came up a few times. The chain couples TRBV2 to TRBJ1-6; D gene uncertain. The germline V and J ends were trimmed by 5 bases and 13 bases, with 15 bases remaining between them. CDR1 and CDR2 from the germline V gene are SNHLY and FYNNEI. This CDR3 spans 13 amino acids. The CDR3, as DNA: TGTGCCAGCAGTTCGGCCCTCGGGTTCCCCCTCCACTTT. Its translation: CASSSALGFPLHF. The whole variable domain, remainder taken from reference TRBV2 and TRBJ1-6, is EPEVTQTPSHQVTQMGQEVILRCVPISNHLYFYWYRQILGQKVEFLVSFYNNEISEKSEIFDDQFSVERPDGSNFTLKIRSTKLEDSAMYFCASSSALGFPLHFGNGTRLTVT.

The rearrangement uses TRBV18 and TRBJ1-1; maybe TRBD1 (5 bases). Trimming left V 6 bases short and J 4 bases short, with 12 bases between. Germline lookup yields CDR1 KGHSH and CDR2 LQKENI. CDR3 length equals 13 residues. The CDR3 here is CASSDGGGTEAFF. Written as DNA, the CDR3 is TGTGCCAGCTCCGACGGGGGAGGCACTGAAGCTTTCTTT.

This clone was counted between two and nine times. The rearrangement joins TRBV6-5 to TRBJ1-6, with D unresolved. Trimming cost V 4 bases and J 10 bases, with 17 bases left between them. Germline-derived CDR1 and CDR2 are MNHEY and SVGAGI. This CDR3 has 15 residues. The CDR3 DNA reads TGTGCCAGCAGTTCTTCAGGCCGGTCTCGATCACCCCTCCACTTT. Translating gives CASSSSGRSRSPLHF.

The V gene is TRBV4-2, the J gene TRBJ1-4, with 8 bases lining up with TRBD1. CDR1 and CDR2 (germline): LGHNA, YNFKEQ. Trimming removed 0 bases from V and 0 bases from J; junction bases left unmatched: 9. The CDR3 covers 19 residues. The CDR3 sequence: CASSQEGFRGPATNEKLFF. The DNA of the CDR3 is TGTGCCAGCAGCCAAGAAGGATTCAGGGGGCCCGCAACTAATGAAAAACTGTTTTTT.

CDR3: CASSLIPQRGNNEQFF. In DNA, the CDR3 is TGCGCCAGCAGCTTGATTCCCCAGCGGGGTAACAATGAGCAGTTCTTC. V usage is TRBV5-1 and J usage is TRBJ2-1; 7 nucleotides match TRBD2. The CDR3 consists of 16 residues. The germline gives CDR1 SGHRS, CDR2 YFSETQ. J lost 5 bases, V lost 1 base, and 9 bases had no gene match.

The chain combines TRBV19 with TRBJ1-6; the D gene is possibly TRBD1 (5 bases). CDR1 is LNHDA and CDR2 is SQIVND in the germline V gene (reference sequence). CDR3 length equals 14 residues. Trimming took off 6 bases at V and 7 bases at J, with 13 bases between the two ends. The CDR3 here is CASRIRGTNSPLHF. The CDR3 coding sequence is TGTGCCAGTAGGATACGGGGCACCAATTCACCCCTCCACTTT.

This clone was detected a few times. The rearrangement joins TRBV4-2 to TRBJ1-1, with D possibly being TRBD1 (6 bases). Germline values: CDR1 LGHNA, CDR2 YNFKEQ. Trimming cost V 3 bases and J 2 bases, with 10 bases left between them. This CDR3 has 14 amino acids. This CDR3 is CASSHLDRNTEAFF. The CDR3 bases are TGTGCCAGCAGCCACCTGGACAGAAACACTGAAGCTTTCTTT.

This clone showed up just a few times. This chain joins TRBV5-1 and TRBJ2-3, with 8 nucleotides matching TRBD1. Germline CDR1 SGHRS, CDR2 YFSETQ. The CDR3 runs 14 residues. After removal of 4 bases from V and 1 base from J, the junction contained 2 bases not matched to a gene. CDR3 in amino acids: CASSAGQGTDTQYF. Here the CDR3 DNA reads TGCGCCAGCAGCGCGGGACAGGGCACAGATACGCAGTATTTT.

This clone is termed medium-sized (0.01 to 0.1%). The chain employs TRBV6-1 and TRBJ1-1; D may be TRBD1 (5 bases). This CDR3 spans 15 amino acids. CDR1 and CDR2 (germline): MNHNS, SASEGT. The V end lost 2 bases, the J end lost 5 bases, and 15 bases lay between the germline ends. CDR3 bases: TGTGCCAGCAGTGAAAACCTTAGGGGAGGAACTGAAGCTTTCTTT. Its translation: CASSENLRGGTEAFF.

This clone was counted between two and nine times. The chain is built from TRBV5-1 and TRBJ1-4; maybe TRBD1 (5 bases). V was trimmed by 0 bases and J by 11 bases, leaving 11 bases between them. The CDR3 has 13 residues. The germline V gene encodes CDR1 SGHRS and CDR2 YFSETQ. The CDR3 sequence is CASSLGIWGKLFF. DNA for the CDR3: TGCGCCAGCAGCTTGGGGATTTGGGGGAAACTGTTTTTT.